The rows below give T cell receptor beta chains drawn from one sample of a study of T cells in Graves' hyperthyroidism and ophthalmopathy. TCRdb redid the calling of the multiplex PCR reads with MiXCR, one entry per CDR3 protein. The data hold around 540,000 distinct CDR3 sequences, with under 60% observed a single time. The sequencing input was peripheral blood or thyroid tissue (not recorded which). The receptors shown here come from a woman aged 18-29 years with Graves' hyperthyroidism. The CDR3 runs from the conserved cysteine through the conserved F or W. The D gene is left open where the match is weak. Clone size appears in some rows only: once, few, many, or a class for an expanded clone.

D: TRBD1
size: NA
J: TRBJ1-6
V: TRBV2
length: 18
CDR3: CASSQDPSRTGWNSPLHF
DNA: TGTGCCAGCAGCCAAGACCCTTCCCGGACAGGGTGGAATTCACCCCTCCACTTT

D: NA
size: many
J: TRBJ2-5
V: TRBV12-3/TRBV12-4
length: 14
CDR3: CASSPSGGTGTQYF
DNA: TGTGCCAGCAGCCCCTCCGGAGGGACGGGGACCCAGTACTTC

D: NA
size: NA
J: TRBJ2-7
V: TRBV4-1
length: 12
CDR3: CASSQRRGEQYF
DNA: TGCGCCAGCAGCCAACGACGCGGCGAGCAGTACTTC

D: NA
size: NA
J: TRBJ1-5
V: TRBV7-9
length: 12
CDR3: CATTGTDQPQHF
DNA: TGTGCCACTACAGGTACCGATCAGCCCCAGCATTTT

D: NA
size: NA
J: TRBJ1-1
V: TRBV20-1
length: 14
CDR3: CSARDSVGGAEAFF
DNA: TGCAGTGCTAGAGATTCGGTTGGGGGAGCTGAAGCTTTCTTT

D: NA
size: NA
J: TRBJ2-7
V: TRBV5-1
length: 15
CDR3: CASSLRNGGQPVQYF
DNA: TGCGCCAGCAGCTTGAGGAACGGGGGGCAACCCGTGCAGTACTTC

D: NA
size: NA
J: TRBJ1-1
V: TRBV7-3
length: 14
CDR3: CASSITPRGSEAFF
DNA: TGTGCCAGCAGCATAACCCCCAGGGGAAGCGAAGCTTTCTTT

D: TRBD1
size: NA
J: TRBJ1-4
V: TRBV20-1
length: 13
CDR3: CSSAGQGVEKLFF
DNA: TGCAGCTCCGCAGGGCAGGGGGTTGAAAAACTGTTTTTT

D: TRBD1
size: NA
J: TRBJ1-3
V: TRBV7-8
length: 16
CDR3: CASSLEQGAFGNTIYF
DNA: TGTGCCAGCAGCTTGGAACAGGGGGCTTTTGGAAACACCATATATTTT

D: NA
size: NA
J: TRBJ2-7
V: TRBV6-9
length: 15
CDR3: CASSYSTGDSYEQYF
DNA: TGTGCCAGCAGCTATTCGACAGGCGACTCCTACGAGCAGTACTTC

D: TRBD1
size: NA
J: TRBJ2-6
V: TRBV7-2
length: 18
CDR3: CASSRRGTVVSGANVLTF
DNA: TGTGCCAGCAGCCGAAGAGGGACAGTCGTCTCTGGGGCCAACGTCCTGACTTTC

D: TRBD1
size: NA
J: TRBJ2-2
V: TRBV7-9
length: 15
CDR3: CASSRGQRNTGELFF
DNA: TGTGCCAGCAGCCGGGGACAGCGAAACACCGGGGAGCTGTTTTTT

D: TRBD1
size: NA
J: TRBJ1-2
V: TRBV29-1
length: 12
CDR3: CSFDRGNYGYTF
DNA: TGCAGCTTTGACAGGGGGAACTATGGCTACACCTTC

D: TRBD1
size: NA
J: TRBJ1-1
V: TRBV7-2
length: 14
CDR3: CASSLATGRTEAFF
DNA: TGTGCCAGCAGTTTAGCGACAGGGCGGACTGAAGCTTTCTTT

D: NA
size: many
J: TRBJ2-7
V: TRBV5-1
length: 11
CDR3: CASSLEREQYF
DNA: TGCGCCAGCAGCTTGGAACGCGAGCAGTACTTC

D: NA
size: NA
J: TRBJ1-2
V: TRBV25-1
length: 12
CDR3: CASLQGGYGYTF
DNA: TGTGCCAGCTTACAAGGCGGCTATGGCTACACCTTC

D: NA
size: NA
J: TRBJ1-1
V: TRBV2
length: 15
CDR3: CAINLKDSLNTEAFF
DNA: TGTGCCATTAACTTGAAGGACAGCTTGAACACTGAAGCTTTCTTT

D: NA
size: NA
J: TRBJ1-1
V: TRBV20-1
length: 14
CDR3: CSARSGADPTEAFF
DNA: TGCAGTGCTAGATCCGGGGCCGACCCCACTGAAGCTTTCTTT

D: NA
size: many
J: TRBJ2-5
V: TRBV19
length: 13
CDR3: CASSMGHQETQYF
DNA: TGTGCCAGTAGTATGGGACATCAAGAGACCCAGTACTTC

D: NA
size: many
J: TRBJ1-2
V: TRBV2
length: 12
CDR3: CASTPRDYGYTF
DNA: TGTGCCAGCACCCCAAGGGACTATGGCTACACCTTC

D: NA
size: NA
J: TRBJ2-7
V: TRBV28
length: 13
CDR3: CASSFRLAYEQYF
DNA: TGTGCCAGCAGTTTTCGCTTAGCCTACGAGCAGTACTTC

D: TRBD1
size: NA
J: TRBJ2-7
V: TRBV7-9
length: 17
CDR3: CASSPYPRTGSPYEQYF
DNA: TGTGCCAGCAGCCCCTACCCCCGGACAGGGAGCCCCTACGAGCAGTACTTC

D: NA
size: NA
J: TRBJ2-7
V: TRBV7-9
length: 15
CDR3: CASSQEVRQAYEQYF
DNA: TGCGCCAGCAGCCAAGAGGTCAGGCAAGCCTACGAGCAGTACTTC

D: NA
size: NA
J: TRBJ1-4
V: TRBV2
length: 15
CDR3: CASSQEFLGNEKLFF
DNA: TGTGCCAGCAGCCAAGAATTTTTGGGAAATGAAAAACTGTTTTTT

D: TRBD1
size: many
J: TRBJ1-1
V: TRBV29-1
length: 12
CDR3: CSVEQGTTEAFF
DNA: TGCAGCGTAGAACAGGGGACCACTGAAGCTTTCTTT

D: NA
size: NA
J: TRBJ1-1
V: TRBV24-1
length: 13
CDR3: CATRSDRHTEASF
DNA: TGTGCCACCCGATCAGACCGACACACTGAAGCTTCCTTT

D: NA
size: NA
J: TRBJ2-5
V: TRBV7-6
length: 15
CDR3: CASSPQGGNEETQYF
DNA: TGTGCCAGCAGCCCCCAAGGGGGGAACGAAGAGACCCAGTACTTC

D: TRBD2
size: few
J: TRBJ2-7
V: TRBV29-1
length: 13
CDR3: CSVLTSGSYEQYF
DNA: TGCAGCGTGCTGACTAGCGGGTCCTACGAGCAGTACTTC

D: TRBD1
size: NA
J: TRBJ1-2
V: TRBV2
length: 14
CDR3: CASSASDRDYGYTF
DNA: TGTGCCAGCAGCGCGTCGGACAGGGACTATGGCTACACCTTC

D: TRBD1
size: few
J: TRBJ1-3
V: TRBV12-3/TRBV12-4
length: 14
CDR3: CASSLDRRGNTIYF
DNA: TGTGCCAGCAGCTTGGACAGGAGGGGAAACACCATATATTTT

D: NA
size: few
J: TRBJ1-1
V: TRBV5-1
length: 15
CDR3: CASSTGGTENTEAFF
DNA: TGCGCCAGCAGCACGGGGGGGACCGAGAACACTGAAGCTTTCTTT

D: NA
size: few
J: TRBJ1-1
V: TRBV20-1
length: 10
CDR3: CSAWNTEAFF
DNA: TGCAGTGCTTGGAACACTGAAGCTTTCTTT

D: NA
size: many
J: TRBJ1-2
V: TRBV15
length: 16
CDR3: CATSVRDNQRIYGYTF
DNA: TGTGCCACCAGCGTCCGGGACAACCAACGCATCTATGGCTACACCTTC

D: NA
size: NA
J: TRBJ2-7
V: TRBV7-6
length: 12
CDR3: CASTLVPYEQYF
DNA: TGTGCCAGCACCCTGGTCCCCTACGAGCAGTACTTC

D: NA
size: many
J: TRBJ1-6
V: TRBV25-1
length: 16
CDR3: CASSEEYNSYNSPLHF
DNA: TGTGCCAGCAGTGAGGAGTATAACTCCTATAATTCACCCCTCCACTTT

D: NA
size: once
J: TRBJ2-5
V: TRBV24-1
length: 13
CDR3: CATSEVGGETQYF
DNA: TGTGCCACCAGTGAAGTCGGAGGGGAGACCCAGTACTTC

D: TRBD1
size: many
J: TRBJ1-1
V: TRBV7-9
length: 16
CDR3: CASSLTVGTGDTEAFF
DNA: TGTGCCAGCAGCTTAACGGTCGGGACAGGGGACACTGAAGCTTTCTTT

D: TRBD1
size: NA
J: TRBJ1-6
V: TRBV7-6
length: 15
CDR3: CASSLEDRLGSPLHF
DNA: TGTGCCAGCAGCTTAGAGGACAGGCTTGGATCACCCCTCCACTTT

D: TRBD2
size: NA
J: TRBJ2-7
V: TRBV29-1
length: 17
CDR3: CSVRGRLAGGPDYEQYF
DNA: TGCAGCGTTCGTGGCCGACTAGCGGGAGGGCCGGACTACGAGCAGTACTTC

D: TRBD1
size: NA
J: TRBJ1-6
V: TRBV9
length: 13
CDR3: CASSSQGSSPLHF
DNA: TGTGCCAGCAGTTCACAGGGGAGTTCACCCCTCCACTTT

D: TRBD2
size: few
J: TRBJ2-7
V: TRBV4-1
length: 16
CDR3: CASSQVGGRGPYEQYF
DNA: TGCGCCAGCAGCCAAGTGGGGGGGAGGGGACCCTACGAGCAGTACTTC

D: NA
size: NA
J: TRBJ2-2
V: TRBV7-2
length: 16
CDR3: CASSLRGGTNTGELFF
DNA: TGTGCCAGCAGCTTACGAGGCGGGACGAACACCGGGGAGCTGTTTTTT

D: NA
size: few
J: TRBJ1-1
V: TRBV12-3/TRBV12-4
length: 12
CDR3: CASSPPNTEAFF
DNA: TGTGCCAGCAGTCCCCCTAACACTGAAGCTTTCTTT

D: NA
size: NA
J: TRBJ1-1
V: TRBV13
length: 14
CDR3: CASRYWDSGAEAFF
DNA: TGTGCCAGCAGATACTGGGATTCAGGGGCTGAAGCTTTCTTT

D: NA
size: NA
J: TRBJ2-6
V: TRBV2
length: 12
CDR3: CASRAGANVLTF
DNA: TGTGCCAGCAGGGCTGGGGCCAACGTCCTGACTTTC

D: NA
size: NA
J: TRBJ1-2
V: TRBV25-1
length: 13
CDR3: CASSYRELYGYTF
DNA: TGTGCCAGCAGTTACAGGGAACTCTATGGCTACACCTTC

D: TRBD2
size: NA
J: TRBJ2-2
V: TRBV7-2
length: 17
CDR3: CASSQDEGLAYTGELFF
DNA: TGTGCCAGCAGCCAAGATGAAGGACTAGCGTACACCGGGGAGCTGTTTTTT

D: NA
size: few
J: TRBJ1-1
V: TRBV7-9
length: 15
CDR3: CASSTTDGMNTEAFF
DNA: TGTGCCAGCAGCACTACAGACGGCATGAACACTGAAGCTTTCTTT

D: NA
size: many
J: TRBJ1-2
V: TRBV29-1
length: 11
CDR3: CSADGNYGYTF
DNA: TGCAGCGCCGATGGAAACTATGGCTACACCTTC

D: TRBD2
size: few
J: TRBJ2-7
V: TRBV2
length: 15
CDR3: CASSEEGLAYYEQYF
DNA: TGTGCCAGCAGTGAAGAGGGACTAGCGTACTACGAGCAGTACTTC

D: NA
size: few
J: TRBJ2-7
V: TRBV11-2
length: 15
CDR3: CASSPRPGQIYEQYF
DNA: TGTGCCAGCAGCCCCCGGCCCGGACAGATCTACGAGCAGTACTTC

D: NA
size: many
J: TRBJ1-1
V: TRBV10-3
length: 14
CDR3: CAISDSGANTEAFF
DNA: TGTGCCATCAGTGACTCAGGGGCGAACACTGAAGCTTTCTTT

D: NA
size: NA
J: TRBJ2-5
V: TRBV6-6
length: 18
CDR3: CASRTTGTSSGGWTSQYF
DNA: TGTGCCAGCAGAACCACAGGGACGAGCTCGGGGGGATGGACGTCCCAGTACTTC

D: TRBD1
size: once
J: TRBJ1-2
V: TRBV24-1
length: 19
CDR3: CATSDPLGGDRGPSYGYTF
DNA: TGTGCCACCAGTGATCCCCTCGGGGGCGACAGGGGGCCATCCTATGGCTACACCTTC

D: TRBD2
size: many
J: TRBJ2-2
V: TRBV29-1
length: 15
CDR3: CSVMGLAANTGELFF
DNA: TGCAGCGTGATGGGACTAGCGGCGAACACCGGGGAGCTGTTTTTT

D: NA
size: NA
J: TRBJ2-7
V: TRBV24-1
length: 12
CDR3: CATQESGTKQYF
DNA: TGTGCCACCCAAGAGAGCGGGACAAAGCAGTACTTC

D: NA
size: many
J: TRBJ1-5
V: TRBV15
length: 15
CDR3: CATSRGSQGNQPQHF
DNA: TGTGCCACCAGCAGAGGCAGCCAGGGCAATCAGCCCCAGCATTTT

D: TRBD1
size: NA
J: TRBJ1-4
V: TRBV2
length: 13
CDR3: CASRMGQGEKLFF
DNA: TGTGCCAGCAGGATGGGACAGGGAGAAAAACTGTTTTTT

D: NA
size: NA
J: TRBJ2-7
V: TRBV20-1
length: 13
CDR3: CSAGGPQNYEQYF
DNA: TGCAGTGCCGGGGGCCCCCAGAATTACGAGCAGTACTTC